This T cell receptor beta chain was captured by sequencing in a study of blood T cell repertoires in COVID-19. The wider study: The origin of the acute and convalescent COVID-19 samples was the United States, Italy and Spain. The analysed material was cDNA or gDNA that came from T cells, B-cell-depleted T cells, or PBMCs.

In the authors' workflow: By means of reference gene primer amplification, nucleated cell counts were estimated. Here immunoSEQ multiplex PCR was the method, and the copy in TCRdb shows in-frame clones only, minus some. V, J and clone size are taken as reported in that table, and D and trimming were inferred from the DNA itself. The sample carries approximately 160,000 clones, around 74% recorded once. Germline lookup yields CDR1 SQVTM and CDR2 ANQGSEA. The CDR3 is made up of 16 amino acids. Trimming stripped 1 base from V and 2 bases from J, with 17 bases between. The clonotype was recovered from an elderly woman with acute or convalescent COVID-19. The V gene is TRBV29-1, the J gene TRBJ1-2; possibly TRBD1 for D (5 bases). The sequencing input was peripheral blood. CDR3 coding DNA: TGCAGCGTTGAAGTCGGCGGCAGGGTCGCCAACTATGGCTACACCTTC. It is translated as CSVEVGGRVANYGYTF.